This paragraph reports one TCR beta chain. Its antigen is unknown. The read ends 3 residues before the CDR3 terminus; that terminus is restored from the germline J gene. The data were taken from a study of T cells in women clearing cervical HPV infection. For the study at large: With HLA typing for only a few women, HLA confounding remains possible. Notes on the study in general: Effector/memory and HPV-specific T cells were not isolated, and association timing is unknown.

This CDR3 contains 17 residues. The germline gives CDR1 SGHVS, CDR2 FQNEAQ. Deletions cut 5 bases from V and 0 bases from J, with 19 bases between. MY09/MY11 PCR detected cervical HPV DNA; dot-blot assigned genotypes. Generated by immunoSEQ multiplex PCR, the TCRdb table keeps only in-frame clones and is missing some. The sample includes 20,000 to 25,000 clones. Sequencing used blood buffy coat. The sequence came from a woman aged 18-70 years with a cervical HPV16 infection that either progressed to CIN3+ or cleared (not recorded which). The chain has TRBV7-8 and TRBJ1-1; tentative D call: TRBD1 (6 bases). CDR3 DNA, as far as it was read: TGTGCCAGCAGCCCCACGGCGGGGGGGGCCCTGAACACTGAA. Translation gives CASSPTAGGALNTE. Given in full, the CDR3 is CASSPTAGGALNTEAFF.